This TCR beta chain was recovered during a study of T-cell memory formation after mild COVID-19 listed by TCRdb under 2021. Broadly, across the study: Most TCR sequence clusters were specific to one of the two donors. The cohort comprised two young, previously healthy adult volunteers, one female and one male. In a couple of donors, T-cell clones that expanded and contracted after mild COVID-19 were tracked by sequencing TCRalpha and TCRbeta repertoires over time.

PBMCs were isolated by Ficoll-Paque density gradient centrifugation. This clonotype was counted a few times. The specificity of this receptor is unknown. No much larger clone exists at a distance of one base, and base qualities are not known. Sequencing instrument: Illumina NovaSeq 6000. Using 5'RACE with constant-segment primers, TCRalpha and TCRbeta cDNA libraries were constructed, with sample barcodes and unique molecular identifiers added in the process. Trizol reagent was used to extract RNA from every sample. Libraries were amplified in two PCR steps, with a second sample barcode and Illumina TruSeq adapters added in the second step. Sequencing of libraries was performed on an Illumina NovaSeq with 2 x 150 bp paired-end reads. In the paper's pipeline: Reads were demultiplexed and collapsed into UMI-guided consensus sequences with migec v1.2.7. Using mixcr v2.1.11, UMI consensuses were aligned to TRA and TRB V and J templates and then assembled into clonotypes. Clonotypes were classified as expanded or contracted when called significant by both edgeR and NoisET, with noise models trained on biological replicates. For edgeR calls, the cutoffs were a false discovery rate-adjusted p below 0.01 and a log2 fold-change threshold of 1. As an exploratory analysis of dynamics, max-normalized trajectories of the 1000 most abundant clonotypes were examined by PCA with hierarchical clustering. Separately sequenced CD4+ and CD8+ repertoires were used to assign the CD4 or CD8 phenotype of responding clones. Clones were called with MiXCR by TCRdb after fastp trimmed the public reads at Q25, and only in-frame beta chains were retained. One record per CDR3 amino acid sequence lists the most common genes and DNA. These V and J calls derive from TCRdb rather than the authors' analysis. In all, the sample holds around 310,000 distinct CDR3 sequences, and roughly 15% of those were seen once. The ten largest clones capture under 25% of the sample.

The paper as a whole reports these results and caveats: Contracting CD4+ clones were found mainly in CM and EM memory subsets, while CD8+ clones were enriched in EMRA. The study included only a couple of mild cases, and larger cohorts that include severe cases with pre-infection samples were judged to be necessary. Clones that contracted from day 15 to 85 showed balanced CD4/CD8 phenotypes, whereas a second wave of clones that expanded from day 15 to 37 leaned towards CD4+. Some responding clones were detected in pre-infection memory, which suggested that pre-existing cross-reactive memory T cells had joined the SARS-CoV-2 response. The second-wave clones that peaked on day 37 were not confirmed to be SARS-CoV-2 specific.

The sequenced material came from PBMCs or a T cell subset sorted from them (not recorded which). The TCR originated in a man between 18 and 35 years old who had mild COVID-19 (a few samples of this study predate the infection). The sample titles of this study are shuffled in the database, so cell type and time point are left out; the donor was told from shared clones.

The DNA is TGTGCCAGCAGCCCCCGGGGAGATGGCTACACCTTC. It encodes CASSPRGDGYTF. The rearranged segments are TRBV7-9 and TRBJ1-2; the D gene cannot be named for sure. The CDR1 and CDR2 encoded by the germline V gene (reference sequence) are SEHNR and FQNEAQ. Deletion took 5 bases off V and 6 bases off J, with a span of 10 bases between the germline ends. The CDR3 has 12 amino acids, counting the end cysteine and phenylalanine. Only the CDR3 region is kept as DNA, spanning 36 bases read in frame from base 1.